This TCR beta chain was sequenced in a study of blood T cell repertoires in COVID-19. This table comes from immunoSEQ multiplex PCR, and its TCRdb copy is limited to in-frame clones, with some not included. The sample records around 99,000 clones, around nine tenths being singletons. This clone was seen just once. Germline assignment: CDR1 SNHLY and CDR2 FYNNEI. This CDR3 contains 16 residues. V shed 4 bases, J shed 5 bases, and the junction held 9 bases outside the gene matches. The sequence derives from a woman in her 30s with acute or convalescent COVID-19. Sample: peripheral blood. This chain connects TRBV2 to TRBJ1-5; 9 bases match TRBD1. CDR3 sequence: CASSGGTGIEDQPQHF. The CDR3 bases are TGTGCCAGCAGTGGGGGGACAGGGATCGAGGATCAGCCCCAGCATTTT.